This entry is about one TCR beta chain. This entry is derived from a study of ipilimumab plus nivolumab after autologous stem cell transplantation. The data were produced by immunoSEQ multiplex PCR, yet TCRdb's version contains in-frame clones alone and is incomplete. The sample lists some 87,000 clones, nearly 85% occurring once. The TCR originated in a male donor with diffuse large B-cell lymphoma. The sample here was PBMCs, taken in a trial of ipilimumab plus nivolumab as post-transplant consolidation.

Here the CDR3 DNA reads TGTGCCAGCTCACCAAGGACAGGGCGCATGAACACTGAAGCTTTCTTT. Its translation: CASSPRTGRMNTEAFF. The V and J genes are TRBV18 and TRBJ1-1, with 8 bases identical to TRBD1. After removal of 2 bases from V and 0 bases from J, the junction contained 5 bases not matched to a gene. The CDR3 runs to 16 residues. Germline loops: CDR1 KGHSH, CDR2 LQKENI. The entire variable domain, with the rest obtained from reference TRBV18 and TRBJ1-1, is as follows: NAGVMQNPRHLVRRRGQEARLRCSPMKGHSHVYWYRQLPEEGLKFMVYLQKENIIDESGMPKERFSAEFPKEGPSILRIQQVVRGDSAAYFCASSPRTGRMNTEAFFGQGTRLTVV.